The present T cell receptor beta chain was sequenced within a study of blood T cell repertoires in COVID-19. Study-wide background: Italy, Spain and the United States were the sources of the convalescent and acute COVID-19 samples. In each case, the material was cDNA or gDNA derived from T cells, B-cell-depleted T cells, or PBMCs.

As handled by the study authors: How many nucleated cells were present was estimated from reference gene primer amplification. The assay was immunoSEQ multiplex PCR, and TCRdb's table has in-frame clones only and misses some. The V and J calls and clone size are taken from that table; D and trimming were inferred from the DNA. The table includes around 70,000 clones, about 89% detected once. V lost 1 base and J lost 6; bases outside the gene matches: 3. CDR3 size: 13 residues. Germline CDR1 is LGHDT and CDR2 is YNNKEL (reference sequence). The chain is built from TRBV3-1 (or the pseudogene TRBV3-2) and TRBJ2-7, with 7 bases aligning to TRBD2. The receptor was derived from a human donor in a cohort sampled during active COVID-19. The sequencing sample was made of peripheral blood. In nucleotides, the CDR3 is TGTGCCAGCAGCCAAGGTCGCGGGAGCGAGCAGTACTTC. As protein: CASSQGRGSEQYF.